The next 18 T cell receptor beta chains were all read from a single sample in a study of blood T cell repertoires in COVID-19. TCRdb's copy holds only in-frame clones and misses some; the assay was immunoSEQ multiplex PCR. The sample lists about 200,000 clones, 70% to 90% occurring once. Sequencing used peripheral blood. Receptors originate from a man in his 60s with acute or convalescent COVID-19.

The genes are TRBV6-2 or TRBV6-3 and TRBJ1-5, with 8 bases fitting TRBD1. Germline V CDR1 and CDR2: MNHEY, SVGEGT. The CDR3 length is 16 residues. J lost 1 base, V lost 2 bases, and 4 bases had no gene match. The CDR3 here is CASSYQGQGSNQPQHF. The CDR3 nucleotides are TGTGCCAGCAGTTACCAAGGACAGGGCAGCAATCAGCCCCAGCATTTT.

This sequence joins TRBV6-1 and TRBJ2-3; 7 nucleotides match TRBD1. From germline, CDR1 is MNHNS and CDR2 SASEGT. The junction had 8 bases not matched to a gene; V was cut back by 4 bases and J by 1 base. The CDR3 has 16 amino acids. The CDR3 loop reads CASSGAGGSGTDTQYF. The CDR3 bases are TGTGCCAGCAGTGGGGCAGGGGGTAGTGGCACAGATACGCAGTATTTT.

The J gene is TRBJ2-3, the V gene TRBV3-1 (or the pseudogene TRBV3-2), with TRBD1 as a possible D gene (6 bases). This CDR3 spans 13 amino acids. The germline V gene encodes CDR1 LGHDT and CDR2 YNNKEL (reference sequence). Deletions cut 8 bases from V and 4 bases from J, with 13 bases between. Here the CDR3 reads CASSLRGADTQYF. CDR3 DNA sequence: TGTGCCAGCTCCCTCAGGGGCGCAGATACGCAGTATTTT.

This clone was counted between two and nine times. V gene TRBV4-1 combines with J gene TRBJ1-1, with a possible D match to TRBD1 (5 bases). The CDR3 has 15 residues. The V and J ends lost 1 base and 6 bases respectively, with 15 bases between them. Germline CDR1 MGHRA, CDR2 YSYEKL. For the CDR3, the DNA is TGCGCCAGCAGCCAAGTCCTCGGGGGGGTGGCTGAAGCTTTCTTT. It translates to CASSQVLGGVAEAFF.

The chain couples TRBV14 to TRBJ1-4; a possible D gene is TRBD1 (5 bases). The CDR3 contains 16 residues. V shed 3 bases and J shed 8 bases, with 19 bases lying between them. Germline V CDR1 and CDR2: SGHDN, FVKESK. CDR3 DNA sequence: TGTGCCAGCAGCCATCGGGGGGTTCGGGGCTACGAAAAACTGTTTTTT. It yields the protein CASSHRGVRGYEKLFF.

This clone was seen once. The chain employs TRBV6-5 and TRBJ1-2; TRBD1 matches 7 bases. V was pared by 6 bases and J by 3 bases, with 4 bases of the junction left unmatched. The CDR3 runs to 13 residues. Germline V gives CDR1 MNHEY, CDR2 SVGAGI. CDR3 nucleotide sequence: TGTGCCAGCAGGCCCGGGACAGACTATGGCTACACCTTC. It yields the protein CASRPGTDYGYTF.

The table lists this clone with a few counts. The gene calls are TRBV7-9 and TRBJ1-1; 9 positions agree with TRBD1. The CDR3 totals 14 residues. Germline-derived CDR1 and CDR2 are SEHNR and FQNEAQ (reference sequence). Germline trimming cut 1 base from V and 7 bases from J; bases unmatched to any gene: 4. The CDR3 spells CASSLGGQGGEAFF. The CDR3 DNA is TGTGCCAGCAGCTTAGGGGGACAGGGTGGTGAAGCTTTCTTT.

This chain links TRBV12-3 or TRBV12-4 with TRBJ2-7, with a tentative D call TRBD2 (6 bases). The CDR3 is 12 amino acids. V was cut by 6 bases and J by 2 bases, with 8 bases left in between. DNA of the CDR3: TGTGCCAGCAGAGGAGGGGCCTACGAGCAGTACTTC. This encodes CASRGGAYEQYF.

The chain couples TRBV4-2 to TRBJ1-2, with a tentative D call TRBD1 (6 bases). The CDR3 has 11 amino acids. Trimming left V 11 bases short and J 6 bases short, with 13 bases between. Germline CDR1 reads LGHNA; CDR2 reads YNFKEQ. CDR3 protein: CAARGGHGYTF. The DNA for the CDR3 is TGTGCCGCGCGGGGGGGCCATGGCTACACCTTC.

V usage is TRBV19 and J usage is TRBJ1-1; 7 positions match TRBD1. There are 12 residues in the CDR3. Germline V gene sequence: CDR1 LNHDA, CDR2 SQIVND (reference sequence). With 4 bases clipped from V and 9 bases from J, the junction kept 5 bases outside the gene matches. This CDR3 reads CASSRGTVKAFF. The CDR3 bases are TGTGCCAGTAGTAGGGGGACAGTTAAAGCTTTCTTT.

The chain combines TRBV21-1 with TRBJ2-3; the D call TRBD1 from the table was never checked on the DNA. TRBV21-1 is a known pseudogene. This CDR3 spans 21 amino acids. CDR3 protein: CASSKVWTGVRIPIVTDTQYF. CDR3 DNA: TGTGCCAGCAGCAAAGTTTGGACAGGGGTCCGCATCCCCATTGTGACAGATACGCAGTATTTT.

The rearrangement links TRBV5-1 to TRBJ2-5, with D unresolved. The CDR3 contains 13 residues. Trimming stripped 1 base from V and 2 bases from J, with 6 bases between. Germline V gene lookup returns CDR1 SGHRS and CDR2 YFSETQ. The DNA for the CDR3 is TGCGCCAGCAGCTTGAAGAGGCAAGAGACCCAGTACTTC. Its protein product is CASSLKRQETQYF.

This clone was seen more than once but under ten times. This sequence joins TRBV2 and TRBJ1-6; 8 positions agree with TRBD1. The germline gives CDR1 SNHLY, CDR2 FYNNEI. Unmatched junction bases numbered 5, after V lost 6 bases and J lost 7 bases. The CDR3 runs to 14 residues. CDR3 nucleotides: TGTGCCAGCAGCCTCGACAGGGGCAATTCACCCCTCCACTTT. It yields the protein CASSLDRGNSPLHF.

The chain couples TRBV3-1 (or the pseudogene TRBV3-2) to TRBJ2-1; weak D call: TRBD1 (6 bases). Trimming removed 4 bases from V and 0 bases from J, with 16 bases in between. Germline V gene data show CDR1 as LGHDT and CDR2 as YNNKEL (reference sequence). The CDR3 sequence is 17 residues long. CDR3 loop: CASSRGQTQASYNEQFF. The CDR3 DNA is TGTGCCAGCAGCCGAGGACAGACCCAGGCCTCCTACAATGAGCAGTTCTTC.

This sequence joins TRBV11-2 and TRBJ1-4, with no clear D. The CDR3 extends over 12 amino acids. Deletions cut 4 bases from V and 7 bases from J, with 7 bases between. The germline V gene encodes CDR1 SGHAT and CDR2 FQNNGV. The CDR3 DNA is TGTGCCAGCAGCTCCGGGAGTGAAAAACTGTTTTTT. Protein sequence: CASSSGSEKLFF.

This clone was seen a handful of times. This chain links TRBV10-3 with TRBJ1-1; TRBD1 might be the D (6 bases). Trimming cost V 7 bases and J 10 bases, with 13 bases left between them. CDR3 length equals 11 residues. CDR1 ENHRY and CDR2 SYGVKD come from the germline V gene. CDR3 nucleotides: TGTGCCATCACCGGCAGGGGTTCAGCTTTCTTT. As protein: CAITGRGSAFF.

This sequence joins TRBV13 and TRBJ1-4, with no clear D. Trimming took off 0 bases at V and 7 bases at J, with 6 bases between the two ends. Germline V lookup: CDR1 PRHDT, CDR2 FYEKMQ (reference sequence). The length of the CDR3 is 13 residues. Here the CDR3 reads CASSLGRGEKLFF. CDR3 bases: TGTGCCAGCAGCTTAGGCAGAGGTGAAAAACTGTTTTTT. The full variable domain, its missing parts supplied by reference TRBV13 and TRBJ1-4, is AAGVIQSPRHLIKEKRETATLKCYPIPRHDTVYWYQQGPGQDPQFLISFYEKMQSDKGSIPDRFSAQQFSDYHSELNMSSLELGDSALYFCASSLGRGEKLFFGSGTQLSVL.

The chain links TRBV5-1 to TRBJ2-1, with TRBD2 matching 12 bases. The length of the CDR3 is 16 residues. Germline CDR1 SGHRS, CDR2 YFSETQ. Trimming cost V 2 bases and J 7 bases; bases outside gene matches: 7. The CDR3 sequence: CASSLKTSGGGNEQFF. CDR3 nucleotides: TGCGCCAGCAGCTTAAAGACTAGCGGGGGCGGGAATGAGCAGTTCTTC.